The 20 T cell receptor beta chains reported below all come from one sample, sequenced in a study of CD8 T cells in ankylosing spondylitis. Each CDR3 protein gets one entry after TCRdb re-called the 5' RACE reads with MiXCR. This sample carries around 220,000 distinct CDR3 sequences, 8% to 11% of them seen once, and the ten largest clones take around a fifth. The sequenced sample was blood, either unsorted or a sorted T cell fraction (not recorded which). Source of these receptors: a male donor with ankylosing spondylitis or in good health (not recorded which).

This clonotype turned up a few times. The V call is TRBV6-1, the J call TRBJ1-1; 8 bases line up with TRBD1. The germline V gene has CDR1 MNHNS and CDR2 SASEGT. This CDR3 comprises 15 residues. V was pared by 6 bases and J by 6 bases, with 12 bases of the junction left unmatched. CDR3: CASRPPQGAYAEAFF. Here the CDR3 DNA reads TGTGCCAGCAGGCCACCCCAGGGGGCTTACGCTGAAGCTTTCTTT.

At least ten counts were recorded for this clonotype. The V call is TRBV12-3 or TRBV12-4, the J call TRBJ1-2; D unclear. The CDR3 extends over 14 amino acids. Trimming took 4 bases from V and 0 from J, leaving 9 bases between them. In DNA form, the CDR3 reads TGTGCCAGCAGTTGGGTAGGAGCTAACTATGGCTACACCTTC. Translating gives CASSWVGANYGYTF.

This clonotype was detected ten times or more. The chain is built from TRBV29-1 and TRBJ2-3, with D possibly being TRBD2 (5 bases). Germline values: CDR1 SQVTM, CDR2 ANQGSEA. The V end lost 4 bases, the J end lost 1 base, and 9 bases lay between the germline ends. The CDR3 is 13 residues long. The CDR3 sequence: CSVGELGTDTQYF. Written as DNA, the CDR3 is TGCAGCGTTGGGGAGCTGGGCACAGATACGCAGTATTTT.

This chain uses TRBV7-9 with TRBJ1-2; D not certain. The CDR3 consists of 13 residues. V lost 5 bases and J lost 5, with 12 bases in between. Germline V gene sequence: CDR1 SEHNR, CDR2 FQNEAQ (reference sequence). DNA of the CDR3: TGTGCCAGCAGCCGAGTGGGCGGATATGGCTACACCTTC. It translates to CASSRVGGYGYTF.

In its sample, this clonotype was seen a few times. The V gene is TRBV5-1, the J gene TRBJ2-3; 11 bases agree with TRBD2. The CDR3 consists of 16 residues. Germline V CDR1 and CDR2: SGHRS, YFSETQ. V lost 5 bases, J lost 0 bases, and 5 bases stayed unmatched. The CDR3 DNA follows: TGCGCCAGCAGGCCTAGCGGGGGGCCTAGCACAGATACGCAGTATTTT. Protein sequence: CASRPSGGPSTDTQYF.

V and J are TRBV5-6 and TRBJ2-1, with D perhaps being TRBD1 or TRBD2 (6 bases each). This CDR3 contains 14 residues. The germline CDR1 and CDR2 sequences are SGHDT and YYEEEE. V gave up 3 bases and J gave up 9 bases, with 16 bases separating them. The CDR3 reads CASSSPPGAGEQFF. CDR3 DNA: TGTGCCAGCAGCTCCCCCCCGGGGGCGGGTGAGCAGTTCTTC. The whole variable domain, remainder taken from reference TRBV5-6 and TRBJ2-1, is DAGVTQSPTHLIKTRGQQVTLRCSPKSGHDTVSWYQQALGQGPQFIFQYYEEEERQRGNFPDRFSGHQFPNYSSELNVNALLLGDSALYLCASSSPPGAGEQFFGPGTRLTVL.

The genes are TRBV20-1 and TRBJ2-7, with TRBD1 matching 8 bases. From germline, CDR1 is DFQATT and CDR2 SNEGSKA (reference sequence). The CDR3 is made up of 13 amino acids. V dropped 1 base and J dropped 7; count of bases not matched to a gene: 6. The CDR3 here is CSARVQGAWEQYF. Here the CDR3 DNA reads TGCAGTGCTAGAGTTCAGGGGGCGTGGGAGCAGTACTTC.

The rearrangement links TRBV27 to TRBJ2-2; no clear D gene. The germline V and J ends were trimmed by 5 bases and 6 bases, with 10 bases remaining between them. Germline CDR1 is MNHEY and CDR2 is SMNVEV (reference sequence). This CDR3 has 13 residues. The CDR3 loop is CASSGVRAGELFF. The CDR3 DNA sequence: TGTGCCAGCAGTGGGGTTAGGGCCGGGGAGCTGTTTTTT.

This clonotype came up a few times. The chain carries TRBV5-6 and TRBJ1-1; no clear D gene. The V gene lost 4 bases and the J gene lost 7 bases, with 11 bases spanning the gap. The CDR3 is 12 residues long. The V gene's germline CDR1 is SGHDT and CDR2 YYEEEE. The chain's CDR3 is CASSLRSHEAFF. The CDR3 DNA is TGTGCCAGCAGCCTCCGATCTCATGAAGCTTTCTTT.

This clonotype came up many times. The chain recombines TRBV7-9 with TRBJ2-3, with unresolved D. CDR1 and CDR2 from the germline V gene are SEHNR and FQNEAQ (reference sequence). This CDR3 is 15 amino acids long. V lost 5 bases to trimming and J lost 0 bases, with 12 bases between them. CDR3 sequence: CASSNSGWSTDTQYF. The CDR3 bases are TGTGCCAGCAGCAACTCCGGATGGAGCACAGATACGCAGTATTTT.

This clonotype came up a few times. V is TRBV7-2 and J is TRBJ1-2, with D possibly being TRBD1 (5 bases). Germline CDR1 is SGHTA and CDR2 is FQGNSA. The CDR3 is 16 amino acids. Deletions cut 4 bases from V and 4 bases from J, with 19 bases between. Written as DNA, the CDR3 is TGTGCCAGCAGCTCCCCCAATAGGCGGGGGAGCTATGGCTACACCTTC. This translates into CASSSPNRRGSYGYTF.

The sample holds many counts of this clonotype. The chain combines TRBV20-1 with TRBJ2-1; the match to TRBD1 covers 10 bases. The CDR3 covers 12 residues. After removal of 5 bases from V and 6 bases from J, the junction contained 1 base not matched to a gene. Per the germline V gene, CDR1 is DFQATT and CDR2 is SNEGSKA (reference sequence). CDR3 amino acids: CSAGQGVNEQFF. The CDR3, as DNA: TGCAGTGCTGGACAGGGGGTCAATGAGCAGTTCTTC.

The rearrangement joins TRBV5-5 to TRBJ2-7; 11 positions agree with TRBD2. Germline assignment: CDR1 SGHKS and CDR2 YYEKEE (reference sequence). The junction had 9 bases not matched to a gene; V was cut back by 4 bases and J by 0 bases. CDR3 size: 17 residues. DNA for the CDR3: TGTGCCAGCAGCCCGTCTACTAGCGGGGGTTTCTCCTACGAGCAGTACTTC. Protein product: CASSPSTSGGFSYEQYF.

This clonotype came up many times. The V call is TRBV7-3, the J call TRBJ2-7; TRBD1 matches 7 bases. The germline V gene has CDR1 SGHTA and CDR2 FQGTGA. V lost 5 bases, J lost 3 bases, and 10 bases stayed unmatched. The CDR3 runs to 15 residues. The CDR3 DNA is TGTGCCAGCAGCCCCGGGACAGTTAAAATCTACGAGCAGTACTTC. Its protein is CASSPGTVKIYEQYF.

This clonotype was counted between two and nine times. V gene TRBV20-1 combines with J gene TRBJ1-1; TRBD1 might be the D (5 bases). This CDR3 has 14 residues. The ends were cut back, 0 bases at V and 3 bases at J, with 11 bases in the middle. Per the germline V gene, CDR1 is DFQATT and CDR2 is SNEGSKA (reference sequence). The CDR3 spells CSARDRRGDTEAFF. DNA for the CDR3: TGCAGTGCTAGAGATCGACGGGGGGACACTGAAGCTTTCTTT.

This clonotype was detected many times. This chain connects TRBV5-1 to TRBJ2-7; 10 bases fit TRBD1. V gave up 1 base and J gave up 2 bases; unmatched junction bases: 6. CDR1 SGHRS and CDR2 YFSETQ come from the germline V gene. The CDR3 has 16 residues. CDR3 amino acids: CASSLFGTGETYEQYF. CDR3 in DNA: TGCGCCAGCAGCTTGTTTGGGACAGGGGAAACCTACGAGCAGTACTTC.

The chain uses TRBV7-2 and TRBJ1-3; 7 nucleotides align to TRBD1. CDR1 is SGHTA and CDR2 is FQGNSA in the germline V gene. The CDR3 has 14 residues. V lost 5 bases to trimming and J lost 3 bases; unmatched junction nucleotides: 4. CDR3 amino acids: CASSRNRGGNTIYF. CDR3 nucleotides: TGTGCCAGCAGCCGCAACAGGGGTGGAAACACCATATATTTT.

This clonotype has ten or more counts. J is TRBJ1-5 and V is TRBV5-6, with D possibly being TRBD1 (6 bases). In germline, CDR1 is SGHDT, CDR2 YYEEEE. V lost 5 bases and J 4 bases, leaving 16 bases between the germline ends. The CDR3 extends over 15 amino acids. Here the CDR3 DNA reads TGTGCCAGCAGTTTTAGGACAGCTTCAAATCAGCCCCAGCATTTT. Translation gives CASSFRTASNQPQHF.

This clonotype has just a few counts. This rearrangement joins TRBV19 to TRBJ1-2, with a tentative D call TRBD1 (5 bases). The CDR3 is 15 amino acids. CDR1 and CDR2 from the germline V gene are LNHDA and SQIVND (reference sequence). Trimming took 6 bases from V and 0 from J, leaving 14 bases between them. CDR3 amino acids: CASRPDSNANYGYTF. CDR3 nucleotides: TGTGCCAGTAGGCCTGACAGTAACGCTAACTATGGCTACACCTTC.

The chain joins TRBV6-5 to TRBJ2-1, with TRBD2 matching over 15 bases. The junction had 3 bases not matched to a gene; V was cut back by 2 bases and J by 4 bases. There are 17 residues in the CDR3. Germline lookup yields CDR1 MNHEY and CDR2 SVGAGI. The DNA of the CDR3 is TGTGCCAGCAGTTACCCCGGGACTAGCGGGGGGTACAATGAGCAGTTCTTC. It encodes CASSYPGTSGGYNEQFF.